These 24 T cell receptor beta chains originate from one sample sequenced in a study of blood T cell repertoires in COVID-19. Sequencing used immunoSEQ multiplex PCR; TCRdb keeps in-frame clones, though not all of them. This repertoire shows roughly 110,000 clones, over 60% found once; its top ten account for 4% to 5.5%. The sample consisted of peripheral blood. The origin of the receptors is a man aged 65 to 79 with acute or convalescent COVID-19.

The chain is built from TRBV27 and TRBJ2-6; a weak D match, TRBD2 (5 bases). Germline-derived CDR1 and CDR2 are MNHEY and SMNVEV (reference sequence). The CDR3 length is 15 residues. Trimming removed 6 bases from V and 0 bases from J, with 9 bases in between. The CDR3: CASSTTTSGANVLTF. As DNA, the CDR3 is TGTGCCAGCAGCACGACTACCTCTGGGGCCAACGTCCTGACTTTC.

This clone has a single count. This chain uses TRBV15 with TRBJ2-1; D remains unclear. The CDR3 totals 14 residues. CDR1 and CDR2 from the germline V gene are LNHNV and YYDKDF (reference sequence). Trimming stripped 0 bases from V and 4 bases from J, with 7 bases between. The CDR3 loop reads CATSRDGLYNEQFF. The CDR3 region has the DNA TGTGCCACCAGCAGAGATGGCTTATACAATGAGCAGTTCTTC.

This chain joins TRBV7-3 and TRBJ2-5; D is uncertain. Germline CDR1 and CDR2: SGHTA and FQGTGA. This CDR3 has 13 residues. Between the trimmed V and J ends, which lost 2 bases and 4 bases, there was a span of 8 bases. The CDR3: CASSLGLSETQYF. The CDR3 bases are TGTGCCAGCAGCTTAGGCCTTTCAGAGACCCAGTACTTC.

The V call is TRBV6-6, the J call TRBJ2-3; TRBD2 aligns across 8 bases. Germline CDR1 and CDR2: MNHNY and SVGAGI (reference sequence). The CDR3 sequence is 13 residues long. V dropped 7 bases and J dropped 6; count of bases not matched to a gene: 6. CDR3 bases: TGTGCCAGCAAAGCGGGGGCTGGGGATACGCAGTATTTT. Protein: CASKAGAGDTQYF.

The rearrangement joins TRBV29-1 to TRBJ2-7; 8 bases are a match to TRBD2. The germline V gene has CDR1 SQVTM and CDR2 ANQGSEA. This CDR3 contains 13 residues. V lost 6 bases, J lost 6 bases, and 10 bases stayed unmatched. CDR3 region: CSVSGLVGREQYF. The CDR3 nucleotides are TGCAGCGTGTCGGGACTAGTAGGTCGCGAGCAGTACTTC.

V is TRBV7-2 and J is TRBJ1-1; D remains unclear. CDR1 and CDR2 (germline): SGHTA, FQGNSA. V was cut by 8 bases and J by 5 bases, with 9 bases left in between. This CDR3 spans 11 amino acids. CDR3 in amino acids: CASRGGTEAFF. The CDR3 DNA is TGTGCCAGCCGGGGTGGGACTGAAGCTTTCTTT.

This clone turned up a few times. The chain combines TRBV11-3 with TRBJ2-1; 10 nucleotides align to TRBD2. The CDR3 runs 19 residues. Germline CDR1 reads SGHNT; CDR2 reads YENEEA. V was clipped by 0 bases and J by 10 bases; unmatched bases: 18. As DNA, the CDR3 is TGTGCCAGCAGCTTAGATGTAGGGTCTAGCGGGGGCACCTCGGCCGAGCAGTTCTTC. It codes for CASSLDVGSSGGTSAEQFF.

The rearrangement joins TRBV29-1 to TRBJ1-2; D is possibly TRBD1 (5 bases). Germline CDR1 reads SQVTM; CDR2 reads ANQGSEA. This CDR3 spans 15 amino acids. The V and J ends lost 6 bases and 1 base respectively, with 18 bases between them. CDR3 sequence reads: CSVDRGTSNNYGYTF. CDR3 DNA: TGCAGCGTGGACCGCGGGACGTCAAATAACTATGGCTACACCTTC.

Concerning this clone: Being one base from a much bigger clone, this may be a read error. The CDR3 region has the DNA TGTGCCAGCTCCCAGAGCGGTAGAAATCAGCCCCAGCATTTT. It is translated as CASSQSGRNQPQHF. The chain uses TRBV18 and TRBJ1-5; D gene uncertain. Trimming removed 6 bases at V and 4 bases at J, with 13 bases between. The length of the CDR3 is 14 residues. CDR1 KGHSH and CDR2 LQKENI come from the germline V gene.

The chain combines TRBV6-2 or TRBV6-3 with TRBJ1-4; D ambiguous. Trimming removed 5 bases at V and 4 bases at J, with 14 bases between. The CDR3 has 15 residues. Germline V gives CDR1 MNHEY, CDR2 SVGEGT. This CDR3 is CASSRGLLVNEKLFF. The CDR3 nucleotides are TGTGCCAGCAGTAGAGGACTCCTCGTTAATGAAAAACTGTTTTTT.

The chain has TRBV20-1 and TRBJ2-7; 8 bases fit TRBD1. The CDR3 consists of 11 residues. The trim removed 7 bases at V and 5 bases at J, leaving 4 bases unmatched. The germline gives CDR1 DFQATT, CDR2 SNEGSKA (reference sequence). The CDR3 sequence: CSVEDRDEQYF. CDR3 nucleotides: TGCAGTGTTGAGGACAGGGACGAGCAGTACTTC.

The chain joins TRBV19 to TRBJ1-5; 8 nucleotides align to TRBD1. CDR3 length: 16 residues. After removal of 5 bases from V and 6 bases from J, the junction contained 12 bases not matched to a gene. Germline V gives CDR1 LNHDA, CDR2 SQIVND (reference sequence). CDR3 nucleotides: TGTGCCAGTAGTCCCCTCCTCGACAGGGGTATTCAGCCCCAGCATTTT. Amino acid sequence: CASSPLLDRGIQPQHF.

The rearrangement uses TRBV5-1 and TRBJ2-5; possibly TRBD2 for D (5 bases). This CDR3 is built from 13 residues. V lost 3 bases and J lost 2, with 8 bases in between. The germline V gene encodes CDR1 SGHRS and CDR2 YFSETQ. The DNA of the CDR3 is TGCGCCAGCAGCTCCCGGGAACAAGAGACCCAGTACTTC. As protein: CASSSREQETQYF.

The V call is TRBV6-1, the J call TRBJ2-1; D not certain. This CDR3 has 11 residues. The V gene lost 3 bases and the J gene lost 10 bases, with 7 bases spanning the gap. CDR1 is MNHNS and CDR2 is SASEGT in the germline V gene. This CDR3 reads CASSDTREQFF. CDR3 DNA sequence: TGTGCCAGCAGTGACACCCGGGAGCAGTTCTTC.

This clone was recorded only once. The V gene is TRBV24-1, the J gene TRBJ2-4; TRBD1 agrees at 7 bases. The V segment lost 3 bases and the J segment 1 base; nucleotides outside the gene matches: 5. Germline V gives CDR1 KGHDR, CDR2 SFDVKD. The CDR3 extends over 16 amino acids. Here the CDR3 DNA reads TGTGCCACCAGTGATCAAAGACAGGGCGCCAAAAACATTCAGTACTTC. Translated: CATSDQRQGAKNIQYF.

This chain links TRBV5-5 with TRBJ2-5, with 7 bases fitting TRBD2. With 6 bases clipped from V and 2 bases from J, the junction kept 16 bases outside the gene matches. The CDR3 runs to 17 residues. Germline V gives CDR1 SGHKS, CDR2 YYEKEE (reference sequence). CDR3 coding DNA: TGTGCCAGCAACTCTGGCCCGACTAGCCCGTTGCAAGAGACCCAGTACTTC. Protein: CASNSGPTSPLQETQYF.

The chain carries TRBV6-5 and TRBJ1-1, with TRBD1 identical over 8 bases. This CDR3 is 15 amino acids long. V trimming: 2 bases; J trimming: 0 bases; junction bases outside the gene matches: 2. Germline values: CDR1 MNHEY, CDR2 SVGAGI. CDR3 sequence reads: CASSYGTGMNTEAFF. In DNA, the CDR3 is TGTGCCAGCAGTTACGGGACAGGAATGAACACTGAAGCTTTCTTT.

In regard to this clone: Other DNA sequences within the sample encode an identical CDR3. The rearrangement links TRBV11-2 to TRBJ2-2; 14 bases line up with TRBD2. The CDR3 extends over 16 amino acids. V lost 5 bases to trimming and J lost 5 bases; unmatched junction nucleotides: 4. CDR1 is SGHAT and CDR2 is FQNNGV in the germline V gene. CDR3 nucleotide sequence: TGTGCCAGCAGCCCATGGACTAGCGGGGGGACCGGGGAGCTGTTTTTT. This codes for CASSPWTSGGTGELFF. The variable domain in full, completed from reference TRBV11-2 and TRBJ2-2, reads EAGVAQSPRYKIIEKRQSVAFWCNPISGHATLYWYQQILGQGPKLLIQFQNNGVVDDSQLPKDRFSAERLKGVDSTLKIQPAKLEDSAVYLCASSPWTSGGTGELFFGEGSRLTVL.

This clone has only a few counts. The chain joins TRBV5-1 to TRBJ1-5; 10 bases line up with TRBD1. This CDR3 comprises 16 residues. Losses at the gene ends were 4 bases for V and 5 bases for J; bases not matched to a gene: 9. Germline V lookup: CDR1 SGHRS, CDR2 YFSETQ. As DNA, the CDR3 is TGCGCCAGCAGCGAAGGGACAGGGGCTACCCATCAGCCCCAGCATTTT. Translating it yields CASSEGTGATHQPQHF.

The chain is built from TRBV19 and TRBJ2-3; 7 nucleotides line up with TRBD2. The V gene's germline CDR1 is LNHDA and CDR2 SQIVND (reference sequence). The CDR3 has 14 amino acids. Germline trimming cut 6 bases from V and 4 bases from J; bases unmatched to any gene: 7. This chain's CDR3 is CASRAGGYPDTQYF. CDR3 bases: TGTGCCAGTAGGGCCGGGGGGTATCCAGATACGCAGTATTTT.

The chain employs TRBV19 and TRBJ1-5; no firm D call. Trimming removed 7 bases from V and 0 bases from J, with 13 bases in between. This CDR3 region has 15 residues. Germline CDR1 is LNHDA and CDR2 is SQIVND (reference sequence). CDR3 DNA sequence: TGTGCCAGTACTAGCAGGACGGATAGCAATCAGCCCCAGCATTTT. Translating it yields CASTSRTDSNQPQHF.

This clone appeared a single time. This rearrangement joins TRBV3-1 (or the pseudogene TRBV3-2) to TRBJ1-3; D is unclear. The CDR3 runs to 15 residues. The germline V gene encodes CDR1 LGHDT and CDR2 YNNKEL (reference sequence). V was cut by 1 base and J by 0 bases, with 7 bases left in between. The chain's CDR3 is CASSQGELSGNTIYF. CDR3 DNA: TGTGCCAGCAGCCAAGGCGAGCTCTCTGGAAACACCATATATTTT.

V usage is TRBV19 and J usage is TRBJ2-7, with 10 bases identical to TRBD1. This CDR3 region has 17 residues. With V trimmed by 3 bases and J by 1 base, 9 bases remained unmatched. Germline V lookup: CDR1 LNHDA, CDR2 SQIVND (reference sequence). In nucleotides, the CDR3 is TGTGCCAGTAGTATGGGGCCCCGGGACAGGGGTTCCTACGAGCAGTACTTC. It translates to CASSMGPRDRGSYEQYF.

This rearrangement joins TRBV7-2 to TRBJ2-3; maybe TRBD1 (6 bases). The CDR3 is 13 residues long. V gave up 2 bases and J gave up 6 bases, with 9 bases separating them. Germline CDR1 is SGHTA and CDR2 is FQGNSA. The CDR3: CASSLNRVDTQYF. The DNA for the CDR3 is TGTGCCAGCAGCTTAAACAGGGTGGATACGCAGTATTTT.